These 9 T cell receptor beta chains were sequenced from one sample in a study of T-cell reconstitution after alpha-beta-depleted transplantation in children. This sample's TCRbeta library carried unique molecular identifier barcodes. MiXCR, applied by TCRdb to the PCR reads, yields one record per CDR3 protein. The table shows approximately 980,000 distinct CDR3 sequences, with about 26% occurring only once. The material was PBMCs, mostly from graft donor cells, obtained 360 days after TCRalphabeta/CD19-depleted stem cell transplant. The receptors were sampled from a boy in the first two years of life who had a stem cell transplant for SCID, so the T cells may come from the graft donor.

This clonotype has only a few counts. The J gene is TRBJ2-5, the V gene TRBV30, with TRBD2 identical over 8 bases. Trimming removed 5 bases from V and 5 bases from J; junction bases left unmatched: 4. CDR1 is GTSNPN, CDR2 SVGIG, per germline (reference sequence). The CDR3 consists of 12 residues. Here the CDR3 reads CAWSGGWETQYF. The CDR3 DNA follows: TGTGCCTGGTCGGGGGGGTGGGAGACCCAGTACTTC.

This clonotype has only a few counts. The chain is built from TRBV5-1 and TRBJ2-3; no reliable D call. Germline V gene lookup returns CDR1 SGHRS and CDR2 YFSETQ. Trimming shortened V by 2 bases and J by 5 bases, and 18 bases separated the two germline ends. The CDR3 totals 16 residues. The CDR3 nucleotides are TGCGCCAGCAGCTTCGATGGGTACCTATATGGAGATACGCAGTATTTT. Its translation: CASSFDGYLYGDTQYF.

In this sample, this clonotype turned up a few times. This chain connects TRBV15 to TRBJ2-1; 9 positions match TRBD1. CDR3 length: 17 amino acids. The germline V gene has CDR1 LNHNV and CDR2 YYDKDF (reference sequence). J lost 6 bases, V lost 2 bases, and 11 bases had no gene match. The CDR3 DNA follows: TGTGCCACCAGCAGATCTTACAGGGGGCTGGAGAGCAATGAGCAGTTCTTC. The encoded protein is CATSRSYRGLESNEQFF.

J is TRBJ2-2 and V is TRBV2; 7 bases match TRBD2. Germline CDR1 reads SNHLY; CDR2 reads FYNNEI. J lost 0 bases, V lost 2 bases, and 6 bases had no gene match. This CDR3 region has 17 residues. CDR3 loop: CASSEWPSGPNTGELFF. Here the CDR3 DNA reads TGTGCCAGCAGTGAATGGCCTAGCGGACCGAACACCGGGGAGCTGTTTTTT.

In its sample, this clonotype was seen a few times. The V gene is TRBV2, the J gene TRBJ2-7; D is unresolved. The CDR3 is 11 residues long. The germline gives CDR1 SNHLY, CDR2 FYNNEI. With 1 base removed from V and 6 bases from J, the gap between germline ends came to 4 bases. The CDR3 DNA follows: TGTGCCAGCAGTGAAGTTGTCGAGCAGTACTTC. It encodes CASSEVVEQYF.

The chain combines TRBV28 with TRBJ2-1; 7 nucleotides align to TRBD2. The CDR3 runs 14 residues. With 1 base clipped from V and 14 bases from J, the junction kept 11 bases outside the gene matches. The germline gives CDR1 MDHEN, CDR2 SYDVKM. DNA of the CDR3: TGTGCCAGCAGTTTATACCCACCGGTGGGGGGGAAGTTCTTC. Its protein product is CASSLYPPVGGKFF.

V and J are TRBV6-5 and TRBJ1-1, with D uncertain. CDR1 is MNHEY and CDR2 is SVGAGI in the germline V gene. The V end was cut by 4 bases, the J end by 1 base, with 13 bases between. The CDR3 spans 15 residues. CDR3 coding DNA: TGTGCCAGCAGTTTTTCAGCCAACTGGAACACTGAAGCTTTCTTT. This encodes CASSFSANWNTEAFF.

This clonotype has just a few counts. This chain's CDR3 is CASRDGGGIRVEQFF. The CDR3 nucleotides read TGCGCCAGCAGAGATGGCGGGGGGATCCGTGTGGAGCAGTTCTTC. The gene calls are TRBV5-1 and TRBJ2-1, with TRBD2 matching over 8 bases. Per germline, CDR1 SGHRS and CDR2 YFSETQ. There are 15 residues in the CDR3. J lost 10 bases, V lost 5 bases, and 14 bases had no gene match.

This chain connects TRBV5-1 to TRBJ2-5, with TRBD2 matching 13 bases. Looked up from germline, CDR1 is SGHRS and CDR2 is YFSETQ. The CDR3 covers 17 residues. J lost 2 bases, V lost 2 bases, and 6 bases had no gene match. The CDR3 region is CASSLGTSGVKQETQYF. The CDR3, as DNA: TGCGCCAGCAGCTTAGGGACTAGCGGGGTGAAACAAGAGACCCAGTACTTC. Full variable domain (rest looked up from reference TRBV5-1 and TRBJ2-5): KAGVTQTPRYLIKTRGQQVTLSCSPISGHRSVSWYQQTPGQGLQFLFEYFSETQRNKGNFPGRFSGRQFSNSRSEMNVSTLELGDSALYLCASSLGTSGVKQETQYFGPGTRLLVL.